This is a list of T cell receptor beta chains from one sample in a study of T cell responses to AZD1222 COVID-19 vaccine. Profiling relied on immunoSEQ multiplex PCR, and the TCRdb table lists in-frame clones only, not all of them. This repertoire shows 80,000 to 100,000 clones, about 90% found once; its top ten account for 10% to 13%. The sample in question was peripheral blood, obtained on day 0 of MenACWY control vaccination. These receptors all come from an adult in good health. The CDR3 runs from the conserved cysteine through the conserved F or W. A D gene is named only where the DNA matches it firmly. Rows give clone size only sometimes, using once, few, many, or a class for an expanded clone.

CDR3 protein	CDR3 DNA	clone size	D gene	V gene	J gene
CAWSVGGRTQYF	TGTGCCTGGAGTGTCGGCGGGAGGACCCAGTACTTC	.	TRBD2	TRBV30	TRBJ2-5
CASSLAQGSSYNEQFF	TGTGCCAGCAGCTTAGCACAGGGCAGCTCCTACAATGAGCAGTTCTTC	.	.	TRBV7-2	TRBJ2-1
CASSFAEMQPQHF	TGTGCCAGCAGTTTCGCAGAAATGCAGCCCCAGCATTTT	.	.	TRBV12-3/TRBV12-4	TRBJ1-5
CASSATGGNQPQHF	TGTGCCAGTAGTGCGACAGGGGGCAATCAGCCCCAGCATTTT	.	TRBD1	TRBV19	TRBJ1-5
CASSFAIDKYLSYNEQFF	TGTGCCAGCAGTTTCGCCATCGACAAATACCTCTCCTACAATGAGCAGTTCTTC	few	.	TRBV2	TRBJ2-1
CASTPRYTAGNTIYF	TGTGCCAGTACCCCCCGGTACACCGCTGGAAACACCATATATTTT	.	.	TRBV19	TRBJ1-3
CASGPDQPQHF	TGTGCCAGCGGCCCCGATCAGCCCCAGCATTTT	.	.	TRBV6-6	TRBJ1-5
CASHESYNSPLHF	TGTGCCAGTCACGAGTCCTATAATTCACCCCTCCACTTT	.	.	TRBV10-3	TRBJ1-6
CASRRDRDTGELFF	TGTGCCAGCAGACGCGACAGGGACACCGGGGAGCTGTTTTTT	.	TRBD1	TRBV7-7	TRBJ2-2
CASSLERGKTYEQYF	TGTGCCAGCAGCTTAGAAAGGGGCAAGACCTACGAGCAGTACTTC	.	.	TRBV11-2	TRBJ2-7
CATSAHRTGNTGELFF	TGTGCCACCAGTGCCCACCGGACGGGGAACACCGGGGAGCTGTTTTTT	.	.	TRBV24-1	TRBJ2-2
CASTPRGAPTYEQYF	TGTGCCAGCACCCCTCGGGGGGCCCCTACCTACGAGCAGTACTTC	.	.	TRBV2	TRBJ2-7
CASNRGQGHGYTF	TGTGCCAGCAATAGAGGGCAGGGCCATGGCTACACCTTC	.	.	TRBV9	TRBJ1-2
CASRARGIGELFF	TGTGCCAGCAGGGCCCGAGGTATCGGGGAGCTGTTTTTT	.	.	TRBV2	TRBJ2-2
CASSESGRGVQETQYF	TGTGCCAGCAGTGAATCGGGCAGGGGGGTGCAAGAGACCCAGTACTTC	.	.	TRBV25-1	TRBJ2-5
CASNGLSEGYTF	TGTGCCAGTAATGGCCTGTCGGAAGGCTACACCTTC	.	.	TRBV19	TRBJ1-2
CASSPQLGTIYF	TGTGCCAGCAGCCCACAACTCGGCACCATATATTTT	.	.	TRBV7-9	TRBJ1-3
CSASGPRGPINYGYTF	TGCAGTGCTAGTGGCCCACGGGGACCCATTAACTATGGCTACACCTTC	.	.	TRBV20-1	TRBJ1-2
CASPIRLNMEYSNQPQHF	TGCGCCAGCCCAATCCGACTGAACATGGAGTATAGCAATCAGCCCCAGCATTTT	.	.	TRBV5-1	TRBJ1-5
CASSLGLYQETQYF	TGTGCCAGCAGCTTGGGTCTCTACCAAGAGACCCAGTACTTC	once	.	TRBV5-4	TRBJ2-5
CASSPSLAGGTGELFF	TGTGCCAGCAGTCCGTCCTTGGCGGGGGGTACCGGGGAGCTGTTTTTT	.	TRBD2	TRBV7-7	TRBJ2-2
CASSQDRSRGHIQYF	TGTGCCAGCAGCCAAGATCGATCAAGGGGGCACATTCAGTACTTC	.	TRBD1	TRBV3-1/TRBV3-2	TRBJ2-4
CSALPGTHTDTQYF	TGCAGCGCTCTACCGGGGACCCACACAGATACGCAGTATTTT	.	.	TRBV29-1	TRBJ2-3
CASSLVPYNEQFF	TGTGCCAGCAGCTTGGTGCCCTACAATGAGCAGTTCTTC	.	.	TRBV5-6	TRBJ2-1
CASSPRGGRTGSYGYTF	TGTGCCAGCAGTCCGAGGGGGGGGAGGACAGGGTCCTATGGCTACACCTTC	.	TRBD1	TRBV13	TRBJ1-2
CASNRPGTGNSPLHF	TGTGCCAGCAACCGCCCCGGGACAGGGAATTCACCCCTCCACTTT	once	TRBD1	TRBV28	TRBJ1-6
CASSIDRRPTNYGYTF	TGTGCCAGTAGTATAGACCGACGGCCCACTAACTATGGCTACACCTTC	.	.	TRBV19	TRBJ1-2
CASGPPGLTNYGYTF	TGTGCTAGTGGTCCGCCGGGACTCACTAACTATGGCTACACCTTC	.	.	TRBV12-5	TRBJ1-2
CASSLSGLAGNIQYF	TGCGCCAGCAGCTTGTCCGGGCTAGCGGGAAACATTCAGTACTTC	.	TRBD2	TRBV5-1	TRBJ2-4
CACGTGVSYEQYF	TGTGCCTGCGGGACAGGGGTCTCCTACGAGCAGTACTTC	.	TRBD1	TRBV30	TRBJ2-7
CASSLVAATGELFF	TGTGCCAGCAGCTTAGTCGCCGCCACCGGGGAGCTGTTTTTT	.	.	TRBV7-2	TRBJ2-2
CASSWTAVNSPLHF	TGTGCCAGCAGCTGGACAGCCGTTAATTCACCCCTCCACTTT	.	.	TRBV2	TRBJ1-6
CAWRRRPGGDYGYTF	TGTGCCTGGAGAAGAAGGCCAGGGGGCGATTATGGCTACACCTTC	.	TRBD1	TRBV30	TRBJ1-2
CASRGGRLKDTEAFF	TGTGCCAGCCGGGGGGGGCGCCTTAAAGATACTGAAGCTTTCTTT	.	.	TRBV6-5	TRBJ1-1
CASSLGQGEVEQFF	TGCGCCAGCAGCTTGGGTCAGGGTGAGGTTGAGCAGTTCTTC	.	.	TRBV5-1	TRBJ2-1
CASSVGSGGGYNEQFF	TGTGCCAGCAGCGTAGGTAGCGGGGGCGGATACAATGAGCAGTTCTTC	.	TRBD2	TRBV9	TRBJ2-1
CASSPKQGLTNEKLFF	TGTGCCAGCTCACCCAAACAGGGGCTTACTAATGAAAAACTGTTTTTT	.	TRBD1	TRBV18	TRBJ1-4
CASSLTDRTNEKLFF	TGCGCCAGCAGCCTAACGGACAGAACTAATGAAAAACTGTTTTTT	.	.	TRBV5-1	TRBJ1-4
CASSADRGTYEQYF	TGTGCCAGCAGCGCCGACAGGGGCACCTACGAGCAGTACTTC	.	TRBD1	TRBV7-8	TRBJ2-7
CASSREGASWPQHF	TGTGCCAGTAGTCGGGAGGGGGCTAGCTGGCCCCAGCATTTT	.	TRBD1	TRBV19	TRBJ1-5
CASSYSAGPGEETQYF	TGTGCCAGCAGTTACTCGGCCGGGCCAGGGGAAGAGACCCAGTACTTC	.	.	TRBV6-2/TRBV6-3	TRBJ2-5
CASRQGGGDTQYF	TGTGCCAGCCGACAGGGCGGGGGAGATACGCAGTATTTT	.	.	TRBV2	TRBJ2-3
CAWSVDGREWQPQHF	TGTGCCTGGAGTGTCGACGGCAGGGAGTGGCAGCCCCAGCATTTT	.	.	TRBV30	TRBJ1-5
CASRTAGGPPGELFF	TGTGCCAGCAGAACAGCGGGGGGGCCGCCCGGGGAGCTGTTTTTT	.	TRBD2	TRBV6-5	TRBJ2-2
CASRPAQASNTGELFF	TGTGCCAGCAGACCCGCCCAGGCGTCGAACACCGGGGAGCTGTTTTTT	.	.	TRBV27	TRBJ2-2
CASSSFDRGYGNTIYF	TGTGCCAGCAGCTCTTTTGACAGGGGGTATGGAAACACCATATATTTT	.	TRBD1	TRBV7-9	TRBJ1-3